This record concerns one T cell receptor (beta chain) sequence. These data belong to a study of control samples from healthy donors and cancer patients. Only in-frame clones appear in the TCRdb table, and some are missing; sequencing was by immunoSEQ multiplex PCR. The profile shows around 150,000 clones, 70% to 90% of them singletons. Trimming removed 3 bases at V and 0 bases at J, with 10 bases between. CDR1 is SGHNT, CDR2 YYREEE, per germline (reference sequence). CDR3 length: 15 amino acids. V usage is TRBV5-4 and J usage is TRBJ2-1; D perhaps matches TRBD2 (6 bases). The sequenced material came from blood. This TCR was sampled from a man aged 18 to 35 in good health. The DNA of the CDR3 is TGTGCCAGCAGCTCTAGCGTGAGCTCCTACAATGAGCAGTTCTTC. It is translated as CASSSSVSSYNEQFF.